One and the same sample provided the 13 T cell receptor beta chains below, sequenced in a study of cytomegalovirus exposure and HLA in healthy donors. Use of 60 Vbeta and 13 Jbeta primers characterized the PCR. Sequencing used immunoSEQ multiplex PCR; TCRdb keeps in-frame clones, though not all of them. The repertoire holds fewer than 250,000 clones, with approximately 81% as singletons. Sample: PBMCs. The source of these receptors is a young man in good health and CMV-seronegative.

This chain connects TRBV13 to TRBJ1-2; 8 positions match TRBD1. CDR1 and CDR2 (germline): PRHDT, FYEKMQ (reference sequence). Unmatched junction bases numbered 8, after V lost 4 bases and J lost 4 bases. The CDR3 consists of 15 residues. DNA for the CDR3: TGTGCCAGCAGCTCTCAGGGACAGGCCTTCTATGGCTACACCTTC. It encodes CASSSQGQAFYGYTF.

This chain connects TRBV25-1 to TRBJ2-5, with TRBD1 matching over 7 bases. V dropped 2 bases and J dropped 3; count of bases not matched to a gene: 6. This CDR3 contains 15 residues. CDR1 is MGHDK and CDR2 is SYGVNS in the germline V gene. CDR3 nucleotides: TGTGCCAGCAGTGAACCCCGGCAGGGGGAAGAGACCCAGTACTTC. Translation gives CASSEPRQGEETQYF.

This clone came up a few times. The rearrangement uses TRBV7-9 and TRBJ1-1; D is unclear. V was trimmed by 7 bases and J by 1 base, leaving 10 bases between them. The CDR3 contains 13 residues. Per germline, CDR1 SEHNR and CDR2 FQNEAQ (reference sequence). CDR3 in amino acids: CASTFLKNTEAFF. CDR3 in DNA: TGTGCCAGCACCTTTCTTAAGAACACTGAAGCTTTCTTT.

V and J are TRBV5-6 and TRBJ1-2; tentative D call: TRBD1 (5 bases). The CDR3 spans 13 residues. CDR1 is SGHDT and CDR2 is YYEEEE in the germline V gene. Trimming removed 5 bases at V and 2 bases at J, with 10 bases between. The CDR3 nucleotides read TGTGCCAGCAGAAGGGACTCGAACTATGGCTACACCTTC. The encoded protein is CASRRDSNYGYTF.

The chain employs TRBV28 and TRBJ2-7; D is ambiguous. V shed 2 bases and J shed 5 bases, with 4 bases lying between them. CDR3 length: 11 residues. Germline V lookup: CDR1 MDHEN, CDR2 SYDVKM. The CDR3 bases are TGTGCCAGCAGTTTACAGAACGAGCAGTACTTC. This encodes CASSLQNEQYF.

The V call is TRBV28, the J call TRBJ2-7; TRBD1 is a possible D gene (8 bases). The CDR3 totals 15 residues. The V and J ends lost 4 bases and 4 bases respectively, with 17 bases between them. The germline V gene has CDR1 MDHEN and CDR2 SYDVKM. CDR3 residues: CASSSSTGGGYEQYF. Written as DNA, the CDR3 is TGTGCCAGCAGTTCCTCAACAGGGGGGGGTTACGAGCAGTACTTC.

The V gene is TRBV27, the J gene TRBJ2-1, with D perhaps TRBD2 (7 bases). Trimming left V 8 bases short and J 5 bases short, with 13 bases between. The CDR3 loop spans 13 amino acids. Germline V CDR1 and CDR2: MNHEY, SMNVEV (reference sequence). CDR3 sequence: CASGGGGHNEQFF. The DNA of the CDR3 is TGTGCCAGCGGAGGGGGGGGCCACAATGAGCAGTTCTTC.

This chain connects TRBV4-2 to TRBJ1-4; D might be TRBD1 (5 bases). The V end was cut by 4 bases, the J end by 5 bases, with 20 bases between. There are 17 residues in the CDR3. Germline V CDR1 and CDR2: LGHNA, YNFKEQ. The CDR3 loop is CASSRVGSTDGNEKLFF. The DNA for the CDR3 is TGTGCCAGCAGCCGAGTGGGGTCGACAGACGGAAATGAAAAACTGTTTTTT.

V gene TRBV5-5 combines with J gene TRBJ2-7; D is possibly TRBD2 (6 bases). CDR1 SGHKS and CDR2 YYEKEE come from the germline V gene (reference sequence). Trimming left V 0 bases short and J 0 bases short, with 16 bases between. The CDR3 covers 17 residues. The CDR3 DNA reads TGTGCCAGCAGCTTGGGACCCCAACGGGGGAGCTCCTACGAGCAGTACTTC. It yields the protein CASSLGPQRGSSYEQYF.

As concerns this clone: The sample has other DNA sequences that encode this CDR3 too. The V and J genes are TRBV27 and TRBJ1-2; no definite D call. The CDR3 loop spans 14 amino acids. The ends were cut back, 4 bases at V and 6 bases at J, with 15 bases in the middle. CDR1 MNHEY and CDR2 SMNVEV come from the germline V gene (reference sequence). The CDR3 nucleotides read TGTGCCAGCAGTTATCGAGGTGAGTCGAATGGCTACACCTTC. Residues: CASSYRGESNGYTF.

V usage is TRBV2 and J usage is TRBJ2-1; tentative D call: TRBD2 (5 bases). The germline CDR1 and CDR2 sequences are SNHLY and FYNNEI. The CDR3 is 13 amino acids. Between the trimmed V and J ends, which lost 4 bases and 9 bases, there was a span of 13 bases. The CDR3 bases are TGTGCCAGCAGTGGATCGGGGTTTGGTGAGCAGTTCTTC. Translating it yields CASSGSGFGEQFF. Complete variable domain (other parts from reference TRBV2 and TRBJ2-1): EPEVTQTPSHQVTQMGQEVILRCVPISNHLYFYWYRQILGQKVEFLVSFYNNEISEKSEIFDDQFSVERPDGSNFTLKIRSTKLEDSAMYFCASSGSGFGEQFFGPGTRLTVL.

V is TRBV7-9 and J is TRBJ1-5; possibly TRBD1 for D (6 bases). CDR1 is SEHNR, CDR2 FQNEAQ, per germline (reference sequence). The V end was cut by 5 bases, the J end by 4 bases, with 9 bases between. The CDR3 loop spans 13 amino acids. The CDR3 DNA sequence: TGTGCCAGCAGCGGGGGGGCGAATCAGCCCCAGCATTTT. It encodes CASSGGANQPQHF.

In its sample, this clone was seen once. The genes are TRBV6-5 and TRBJ2-7; D is possibly TRBD2 (6 bases). The V gene lost 4 bases and the J gene lost 1 base, with 17 bases spanning the gap. Germline-derived CDR1 and CDR2 are MNHEY and SVGAGI. This CDR3 is built from 16 residues. The CDR3 loop reads CASSSSGSEGSYEQYF. Written as DNA, the CDR3 is TGTGCCAGCAGTTCATCCGGGTCGGAGGGGTCCTACGAGCAGTACTTC.